What follows are 6 T cell receptor beta chains derived from one specimen sequenced in a study of blood T cell repertoires in COVID-19. The protocol was immunoSEQ multiplex PCR, while the TCRdb copy is restricted to in-frame clones and leaves out a portion. This table holds roughly 170,000 clones, approximately 87% found once. What was sequenced was peripheral blood. Every receptor here comes from a man between 65 and 85 years old with active or convalescent COVID-19.

The chain employs TRBV7-2 and TRBJ2-1; D uncertain. The V gene's germline CDR1 is SGHTA and CDR2 FQGNSA. The V end was cut by 2 bases, the J end by 11 bases, with 7 bases between. CDR3 length: 11 residues. The CDR3 sequence is CASSLMAQQFF. The CDR3 nucleotides are TGTGCCAGCAGCTTAATGGCCCAGCAGTTCTTC.

J is TRBJ1-5 and V is TRBV18; D is unclear. V gave up 1 base and J gave up 5 bases, with 9 bases separating them. The length of the CDR3 is 14 residues. Germline CDR1 KGHSH, CDR2 LQKENI. DNA of the CDR3: TGTGCCAGCTCACCACGAGGCGGGGATCAGCCCCAGCATTTT. It encodes CASSPRGGDQPQHF.

The V gene is TRBV27, the J gene TRBJ2-7; 8 bases align to TRBD1. J gave up 2 bases and V 6 bases, and 12 bases lay outside the gene matches. This CDR3 has 16 residues. Germline CDR1 is MNHEY and CDR2 is SMNVEV (reference sequence). The DNA of the CDR3 is TGTGCCAGCAGCTCCCTCCCCACAGGGGGGACCTACGAGCAGTACTTC. Translated, it gives CASSSLPTGGTYEQYF.

J is TRBJ2-5 and V is TRBV7-9, with 7 bases lining up with TRBD2. Germline V gene sequence: CDR1 SEHNR, CDR2 FQNEAQ (reference sequence). CDR3 length: 17 residues. V shed 1 base, J shed 1 base, and the junction held 9 bases outside the gene matches. The CDR3 DNA reads as TGTGCCAGCAGCTTAGGGGGGAGGGGTTCAATCCAAGAGACCCAGTACTTC. Its protein is CASSLGGRGSIQETQYF.

This chain connects TRBV3-1 (or the pseudogene TRBV3-2) to TRBJ2-7, with 13 bases lining up with TRBD2. The junction had 9 bases not matched to a gene; V was cut back by 0 bases and J by 1 base. Germline-derived CDR1 and CDR2 are LGHDT and YNNKEL (reference sequence). The CDR3 has 19 residues. CDR3 DNA sequence: TGTGCCAGCAGCCAAGAAAGACTAGCGGGGGGATTTGTTTCCTACGAGCAGTACTTC. Translating it yields CASSQERLAGGFVSYEQYF.

The V gene is TRBV5-6, the J gene TRBJ2-7; 7 bases are shared with TRBD2. Germline-derived CDR1 and CDR2 are SGHDT and YYEEEE. The junction had 10 bases not matched to a gene; V was cut back by 5 bases and J by 2 bases. The CDR3 is 15 amino acids. CDR3 sequence: CASRLVGGSTYEQYF. In DNA, the CDR3 is TGTGCCAGCAGGCTCGTGGGGGGGTCAACCTACGAGCAGTACTTC.